These T cell receptor beta chains were read from a single sample in a study of metastatic and nonmetastatic thyroid tumors. MiXCR re-clonotyped the PCR reads for TCRdb. Seen here are 25,000 to 30,000 clones, around 3.5% observed once, and the top ten hold approximately 3%. Sequenced material: blood. The source is a male donor with papillary thyroid cancer or a benign thyroid nodule (not recorded which). Some clones in this sample may be carry-over from other donors' samples. CDR3s include the opening cysteine and the closing phenylalanine or tryptophan. A D gene is named only where the DNA matches it firmly. Size tells how often a clone was seen (once, few, many) or the class of an expanded clone, and some rows leave it out.

v_gene: TRBV6-6
d_gene: TRBD2
abundance: many
j_gene: TRBJ2-3
len: 17
CDR3aa: CASSYSVVAGSTDTQYF
CDR3nt: TGTGCCAGCAGTTACTCGGTGGTAGCGGGTAGCACAGATACGCAGTATTTT

v_gene: TRBV19
d_gene: .
abundance: .
j_gene: TRBJ2-1
len: 12
CDR3aa: CASSISYNEQFF
CDR3nt: TGTGCCAGTAGTATCTCCTACAATGAGCAGTTCTTC

v_gene: TRBV6-2/TRBV6-3
d_gene: .
abundance: few
j_gene: TRBJ1-2
len: 13
CDR3aa: CASRAPVGYGYTF
CDR3nt: TGTGCCAGCAGAGCCCCGGTAGGCTATGGCTACACCTTC

v_gene: TRBV30
d_gene: .
abundance: many
j_gene: TRBJ1-5
len: 12
CDR3aa: CAWAGSNQPQHF
CDR3nt: TGTGCCTGGGCTGGTAGCAATCAGCCCCAGCATTTT

v_gene: TRBV27
d_gene: .
abundance: medium-sized
j_gene: TRBJ2-1
len: 13
CDR3aa: CASSSRSYNEQFF
CDR3nt: TGTGCCAGCAGCTCTCGCTCCTACAATGAGCAGTTCTTC

v_gene: TRBV7-9
d_gene: .
abundance: many
j_gene: TRBJ2-5
len: 14
CDR3aa: CASSAALYQETQYF
CDR3nt: TGTGCCAGCAGCGCCGCTTTGTACCAAGAGACCCAGTACTTC

v_gene: TRBV9
d_gene: .
abundance: few
j_gene: TRBJ1-2
len: 12
CDR3aa: CASSTRGYGYTF
CDR3nt: TGTGCCAGCAGCACCAGGGGCTATGGCTACACCTTC

v_gene: TRBV7-3
d_gene: .
abundance: many
j_gene: TRBJ2-5
len: 15
CDR3aa: CASSLTNSRGETQYF
CDR3nt: TGTGCCAGCAGCTTAACCAACTCCCGGGGCGAGACCCAGTACTTC

v_gene: TRBV14
d_gene: .
abundance: many
j_gene: TRBJ2-3
len: 16
CDR3aa: CASSQVNRPSTDTQYF
CDR3nt: TGTGCCAGCAGCCAAGTAAACAGGCCTAGCACAGATACGCAGTATTTT

v_gene: TRBV20-1
d_gene: TRBD2
abundance: few
j_gene: TRBJ2-2
len: 15
CDR3aa: CSARDSVGGAGELFF
CDR3nt: TGCAGTGCTAGAGATTCGGTCGGGGGGGCCGGGGAGCTGTTTTTT

v_gene: TRBV6-1
d_gene: TRBD1
abundance: medium-sized
j_gene: TRBJ2-7
len: 14
CDR3aa: CASSLLRQGHEQYF
CDR3nt: TGTGCCAGCAGTCTGTTGAGACAGGGACACGAGCAGTACTTC

v_gene: TRBV6-1
d_gene: .
abundance: .
j_gene: TRBJ1-1
len: 13
CDR3aa: CASSVAVNTEACF
CDR3nt: TGTGCCAGCAGTGTAGCAGTGAACACTGAAGCTTGCTTT

v_gene: TRBV5-6
d_gene: .
abundance: many
j_gene: TRBJ1-5
len: 17
CDR3aa: CASSATATGYSNQPQHF
CDR3nt: TGTGCCAGCAGCGCTACAGCGACGGGGTATAGCAATCAGCCCCAGCATTTT

v_gene: TRBV6-1
d_gene: .
abundance: medium-sized
j_gene: TRBJ2-2
len: 14
CDR3aa: CASSEHIDTGELFF
CDR3nt: TGTGCCAGCAGTGAACATATAGACACCGGGGAGCTGTTTTTT

v_gene: TRBV6-1
d_gene: TRBD2
abundance: .
j_gene: TRBJ2-2
len: 15
CDR3aa: CASSAGLAGTGELFF
CDR3nt: TGTGCCAGCAGCGCGGGACTAGCAGGCACCGGGGAGCTGTTTTTT

v_gene: TRBV4-2
d_gene: .
abundance: few
j_gene: TRBJ1-1
len: 19
CDR3aa: CASSQDPPAGRIMNTEAFF
CDR3nt: TGTGCCAGCAGCCAAGATCCCCCAGCAGGGAGGATAATGAACACTGAAGCTTTCTTT

v_gene: TRBV9
d_gene: .
abundance: many
j_gene: TRBJ2-1
len: 16
CDR3aa: CASSVSSISSYNEQFF
CDR3nt: TGTGCCAGCAGCGTAAGTAGCATTAGCTCCTACAATGAGCAGTTCTTC

v_gene: TRBV2
d_gene: .
abundance: few
j_gene: TRBJ1-1
len: 14
CDR3aa: CASGGSLSNTEAFF
CDR3nt: TGTGCCAGCGGGGGCTCCCTTTCGAACACTGAAGCTTTCTTT

v_gene: TRBV6-4
d_gene: TRBD1
abundance: few
j_gene: TRBJ1-5
len: 13
CDR3aa: CASSDRANQPQHF
CDR3nt: TGTGCCAGCAGCGACAGGGCCAATCAGCCCCAGCATTTT

v_gene: TRBV28
d_gene: .
abundance: medium-sized
j_gene: TRBJ2-7
len: 14
CDR3aa: CASRVRTETYEQYF
CDR3nt: TGTGCCAGCAGGGTGCGGACGGAAACCTACGAGCAGTACTTC

v_gene: TRBV12-3/TRBV12-4
d_gene: .
abundance: few
j_gene: TRBJ1-1
len: 11
CDR3aa: CASSVGTEAFF
CDR3nt: TGTGCCAGCAGCGTAGGGACAGAAGCTTTCTTT

v_gene: TRBV5-4
d_gene: .
abundance: many
j_gene: TRBJ2-5
len: 15
CDR3aa: CASSLGGTYQETQYF
CDR3nt: TGTGCCAGCAGCTTGGGCGGGACGTACCAAGAGACCCAGTACTTC

v_gene: TRBV6-4
d_gene: TRBD2
abundance: many
j_gene: TRBJ2-1
len: 17
CDR3aa: CASSAGGTDRPYNEQFF
CDR3nt: TGTGCCAGCAGTGCCGGGGGGACGGATCGACCTTACAATGAGCAGTTCTTC

v_gene: TRBV5-1
d_gene: .
abundance: .
j_gene: TRBJ2-7
len: 15
CDR3aa: CASTGSDSGTYEQHF
CDR3nt: TGCGCCAGCACGGGAAGTGATTCCGGCACCTACGAGCAGCACTTC

v_gene: TRBV6-5
d_gene: .
abundance: few
j_gene: TRBJ2-6
len: 16
CDR3aa: CASSYSPGVGANVLTF
CDR3nt: TGTGCCAGCAGTTACTCGCCAGGGGTAGGGGCCAACGTCCTGACTTTC

v_gene: TRBV7-8
d_gene: TRBD1
abundance: many
j_gene: TRBJ1-5
len: 17
CDR3aa: CASSSLLGGGGNQPQHF
CDR3nt: TGTGCCAGCAGCTCCCTATTAGGGGGCGGAGGGAATCAGCCCCAGCATTTT

v_gene: TRBV6-1
d_gene: .
abundance: medium-sized
j_gene: TRBJ2-2
len: 15
CDR3aa: CASSEGAGITGELFF
CDR3nt: TGTGCCAGCAGTGAAGGGGCCGGGATCACCGGGGAGCTGTTTTTT

v_gene: TRBV5-4
d_gene: .
abundance: many
j_gene: TRBJ2-7
len: 16
CDR3aa: CASSAWGSGGEYEQYF
CDR3nt: TGTGCCAGCAGCGCGTGGGGGAGCGGCGGGGAATACGAGCAGTACTTC

v_gene: TRBV12-3/TRBV12-4
d_gene: .
abundance: few
j_gene: TRBJ2-2
len: 14
CDR3aa: CASSLALKVGELFF
CDR3nt: TGTGCCAGCAGTTTAGCGCTAAAGGTCGGGGAGCTGTTTTTT

v_gene: TRBV29-1
d_gene: .
abundance: .
j_gene: TRBJ2-7
len: 12
CDR3aa: CSVTGFLYEQYF
CDR3nt: TGCAGCGTGACAGGATTTTTATACGAGCAGTACTTC

v_gene: TRBV28
d_gene: TRBD1
abundance: .
j_gene: TRBJ2-7
len: 13
CDR3aa: CASVEGQGYEQYF
CDR3nt: TGTGCCAGCGTCGAGGGACAGGGCTACGAGCAGTACTTC

v_gene: TRBV28
d_gene: TRBD1
abundance: .
j_gene: TRBJ1-3
len: 13
CDR3aa: CASSSGQRNTIYF
CDR3nt: TGTGCCAGCAGTTCGGGACAGCGAAACACCATATATTTT

v_gene: TRBV7-9
d_gene: TRBD2
abundance: many
j_gene: TRBJ2-1
len: 13
CDR3aa: CASSLASGREQFF
CDR3nt: TGTGCCAGCAGCTTAGCTAGCGGGAGGGAGCAGTTCTTC

v_gene: TRBV7-8
d_gene: TRBD1
abundance: .
j_gene: TRBJ1-1
len: 19
CDR3aa: CASSPKWAVTGGLATEAFF
CDR3nt: TGTGCCAGCAGCCCTAAGTGGGCGGTGACAGGGGGTTTGGCCACTGAAGCTTTCTTT

v_gene: TRBV28
d_gene: .
abundance: medium-sized
j_gene: TRBJ2-1
len: 15
CDR3aa: CASSFRARDYNEQFF
CDR3nt: TGTGCCAGCAGTTTCCGGGCTAGGGATTACAATGAGCAGTTCTTC

v_gene: TRBV6-1
d_gene: .
abundance: few
j_gene: TRBJ1-1
len: 11
CDR3aa: CASTLSTEAFF
CDR3nt: TGTGCCAGCACCCTATCCACTGAAGCTTTCTTT

v_gene: TRBV7-9
d_gene: TRBD2
abundance: many
j_gene: TRBJ2-2
len: 19
CDR3aa: CASSSPATSGRALPGELFF
CDR3nt: TGTGCCAGCAGCTCCCCGGCCACTAGCGGGAGGGCCCTCCCCGGGGAGCTGTTTTTT

v_gene: TRBV3-1
d_gene: .
abundance: many
j_gene: TRBJ1-2
len: 13
CDR3aa: CASSPGAGYGYTF
CDR3nt: TGTGCCAGCAGCCCGGGGGCGGGGTATGGCTACACCTTC

v_gene: TRBV4-1
d_gene: .
abundance: few
j_gene: TRBJ2-1
len: 13
CDR3aa: CASSQKTNNEQFF
CDR3nt: TGCGCCAGCAGCCAAAAAACTAACAATGAGCAGTTCTTC

v_gene: TRBV2
d_gene: TRBD1
abundance: .
j_gene: TRBJ1-5
len: 15
CDR3aa: CASSERQGRNQPQHF
CDR3nt: TGTGCCAGCAGTGAAAGACAGGGACGGAATCAGCCCCAGCATTTT

v_gene: TRBV7-9
d_gene: TRBD1
abundance: few
j_gene: TRBJ1-5
len: 14
CDR3aa: CASSSQGTDQPQHF
CDR3nt: TGTGCCAGCAGCTCACAGGGGACGGATCAGCCCCAGCATTTT

v_gene: TRBV6-1
d_gene: .
abundance: few
j_gene: TRBJ2-2
len: 15
CDR3aa: CASSESTGDTWDLFF
CDR3nt: TGTGCCAGCAGTGAATCAACGGGGGACACCTGGGATCTGTTTTTT

v_gene: TRBV7-8
d_gene: .
abundance: .
j_gene: TRBJ1-1
len: 13
CDR3aa: CASSRDWNTEAFF
CDR3nt: TGTGCCAGCAGCCGGGACTGGAACACTGAAGCTTTCTTT

v_gene: TRBV20-1
d_gene: .
abundance: .
j_gene: TRBJ1-2
len: 17
CDR3aa: CSASGGWPLDVNYGYTF
CDR3nt: TGCAGTGCTAGTGGGGGGTGGCCACTAGACGTCAACTATGGCTACACCTTC

v_gene: TRBV7-2
d_gene: .
abundance: medium-sized
j_gene: TRBJ1-1
len: 15
CDR3aa: CASSLSTGMNTEAFF
CDR3nt: TGTGCCAGCAGCCTATCGACAGGTATGAACACTGAAGCTTTCTTT

v_gene: TRBV20-1
d_gene: .
abundance: many
j_gene: TRBJ2-1
len: 15
CDR3aa: CSAKHQTSWGNEQFF
CDR3nt: TGCAGTGCAAAACACCAGACTAGTTGGGGCAATGAGCAGTTCTTC